This record covers a single TCR beta chain. This specimen comes from a study of cytomegalovirus exposure and HLA in healthy donors. V lost 5 bases and J lost 0, with 11 bases in between. The germline V gene has CDR1 KGHSH and CDR2 LQKENI. The CDR3 has 14 residues. Amplification used 60 Vbeta primers and 13 Jbeta primers. TCRdb's copy holds only in-frame clones and misses some; the assay was immunoSEQ multiplex PCR. The sample holds some 130,000 clones, around 79% seen once. Source material: PBMCs. The sequence was collected from a man between 35 and 55 years old in good health and CMV-seropositive. The chain uses TRBV18 and TRBJ2-7; no clear D gene. This chain's CDR3 is CASSIATNSYEQYF. Here the CDR3 DNA reads TGTGCCAGCTCAATTGCAACTAACTCCTACGAGCAGTACTTC.